A selection of T cell receptor beta chains follows, all from one sample in a study of breast tumors, draining lymph nodes, adjacent tissues. TCRdb itself ran the multiplex PCR reads through MiXCR, one entry per CDR3 protein. The sample records more than 20,000 distinct CDR3 sequences, 50% being singletons. Sequenced: breast tumor tissue. These receptors originate from a female donor with breast cancer. Some clones in this sample may be carry-over from other donors' samples. Each CDR3 is given with its conserved first and last residue. The order of the fields is clone size, J gene, D gene, V gene, CDR3 DNA, CDR3 protein. D genes are given only for firm matches. Expanded clones are given a class, and other clones once, few, many or no size at all.

>medium-sized|TRBJ2-2|NA|TRBV10-3
TGTGCCGCCACCGGGACTGATAACACCGGGGAGCTGTTTTTT
CAATGTDNTGELFF
>NA|TRBJ1-5|TRBD1|TRBV24-1
TGTGCCACCAGTGATTTGCAGGGACAGGACAATCAGCCCCAGCATTTT
CATSDLQGQDNQPQHF
>NA|TRBJ1-1|NA|TRBV7-6
TGTGCCAGCAGCTTGCAGGGGAACACTGAAGCTTTCTTT
CASSLQGNTEAFF
>many|TRBJ1-5|TRBD1|TRBV3-1
TGTGCCAGCAGCCAAGGGGGACAGGGAATTGGAGGGCGGCTCAATCAGCCCCAGCATTTT
CASSQGGQGIGGRLNQPQHF
>many|TRBJ2-3|TRBD2|TRBV11-2
TGTGCCAGCAGCTTAAGGGTAGCGGGGGGGTTAGATACGCAGTATTTT
CASSLRVAGGLDTQYF
>many|TRBJ2-7|TRBD1|TRBV3-1
TGTGCCAGCAGCCTAGGACAGGGCCTCAGGTTC
CASSLGQGLRF
>NA|TRBJ1-2|NA|TRBV5-4
TGTGCCAGCAGGTCGAACAGGCCAGGGGTGGGCTGTGGCTACACCTTC
CASRSNRPGVGCGYTF
>medium-sized|TRBJ2-7|TRBD1|TRBV11-2
TGTGCCAGCAGCTTCGGGACAGGGTTTAACTACGAGCAGTACTTC
CASSFGTGFNYEQYF
>many|TRBJ1-2|NA|TRBV4-2
TGTGCCAGCAGCCAAGGTCTTGAAGCCAGTCTTCTCTATGGCTACACCTTC
CASSQGLEASLLYGYTF
>many|TRBJ2-2|TRBD2|TRBV29-1
TGCAGCGTTGTGACGGCGGGAGATGCCGGGGAGCTGTTTTTT
CSVVTAGDAGELFF